These T cell receptor beta chains were read from a single sample in a study of identical twins. Using its own MiXCR run on the 5' RACE reads, TCRdb lists one record per CDR3 protein. Among about 300,000 distinct CDR3 sequences listed, roughly 12% were seen once. This sample was shared with a second study, whose subject was yellow fever vaccine responses in identical twins.

Sequencing was carried out using CD8+ T cells sorted from blood. The receptors here all came from a woman in her late teens or twenties in good health. Each CDR3 is given without its conserved first and last residue. Each record gives: CDR3 protein, clone size, V gene, J gene. Only part of the rows carry a size: once, few, many, or a class if the clone is expanded.

ASTLGLADNEQF,many,TRBV28,TRBJ2-1
ASTDSTERGGYT,few,TRBV7-2,TRBJ1-2
SARPIKTTGHPSSYNEQF,.,TRBV20-1,TRBJ2-1
ASSLSGNSYNEQF,few,TRBV5-1,TRBJ2-1
ASSQKGGLPIYEQY,few,TRBV3-1,TRBJ2-7
ASSESNRQETQY,many,TRBV25-1,TRBJ2-5
ASRGTSGGSDTQY,.,TRBV7-9,TRBJ2-3
ASSPRTQSSGANVLT,.,TRBV7-2,TRBJ2-6
ASSLIRDSETQY,.,TRBV27,TRBJ2-5
ASRGLAGAPDTQY,few,TRBV2,TRBJ2-3
ASSLSFPVQETQY,many,TRBV11-2,TRBJ2-5
ASSPGSYNEQF,many,TRBV12-3/TRBV12-4,TRBJ2-1
ASKSGGESTGELF,few,TRBV12-3/TRBV12-4,TRBJ2-2